This TCR beta chain was identified during a study of neoadjuvant anti-PD-1 for oral cavity cancer. Background on the study: Patients without progression got a fourth dose around day 43.

Data came from immunoSEQ multiplex PCR; TCRdb stores just in-frame clones and leaves some out. This repertoire shows about 14,000 clones, 70% to 75% found once; its top ten account for roughly 2.8%. The patients had HPV-negative, locally advanced oral cavity squamous cell carcinoma. The source is a person aged 40 to 85 with oral cavity squamous cell carcinoma. The source material was PBMCs, sampled before nivolumab (anti-PD-1) treatment.

The CDR3 region has the DNA TGCAGTGCTAGGACTAGCAATGAGCAGTTCTTC. As protein: CSARTSNEQFF. The genes are TRBV20-1 and TRBJ2-1, with a weak D call TRBD2 (6 bases). Trimming shortened V by 3 bases and J by 6 bases, and 6 bases separated the two germline ends. Germline values: CDR1 DFQATT, CDR2 SNEGSKA (reference sequence). The CDR3 length is 11 residues.